Following are 27 T cell receptor beta chains from one sample sequenced in a study of tissue T cells after allogeneic stem cell transplantation. Clones were sequenced by immunoSEQ multiplex PCR, and TCRdb holds only the in-frame ones, with some missing. The table has about 22,000 clones, approximately 72% seen once. The sequencing input was spleen. These receptors were obtained from a female BALB/c mouse in good health. The mouse strain carries the MHC haplotype H2-d.

As concerns this clone: Genes and germline are mouse. Read sequence stops 1 residue before the CDR3 end, and the germline J gene provides the missing end. This rearrangement joins TRBV5 to TRBJ1-1; TRBD1 might be the D (6 bases). The CDR3 is 16 amino acids. CDR1 LGHNA and CDR2 YNLKQL come from the germline V gene (reference sequence). Trimming removed 0 bases at V and 3 bases at J, with 14 bases between. CDR3 sequence reads: CASSQDVRGWDTEVFF. CDR3 DNA (partial): TGTGCCAGCAGCCAAGATGTCAGGGGTTGGGACACAGAAGTCTTC.

As concerns this clone: The genes and germline here are from mouse. The read halts 1 residue ahead of the CDR3 end, with the missing end drawn from the germline J gene. The J gene is TRBJ2-4, the V gene TRBV2, with 8 positions matching TRBD1. V was pared by 3 bases and J by 3 bases, with 2 bases of the junction left unmatched. Germline V gene sequence: CDR1 LGHNA, CDR2 YSYQKL. The CDR3 sequence is 14 residues long. The sequenced part of the CDR3 DNA is TGTGCCAGCAGCCAGACAGGGGTCCAAAACACCTTGTAC. Translation: CASSQTGVQNTLY. The whole CDR3 protein is CASSQTGVQNTLYF.

On this clone itself: The gene names given are mouse names. The read terminates 1 residue before the CDR3 end, so the remaining end is supplied by the germline J gene. V and J are TRBV13-2 and TRBJ2-7; 11 bases match TRBD2. Losses at the gene ends were 3 bases for V and 3 bases for J; bases not matched to a gene: 2. Germline-derived CDR1 and CDR2 are NNHNN and SYGAGS (reference sequence). The CDR3 has 14 amino acids. This CDR3 is CASGGGLGVYEQYF. The part of the CDR3 DNA that was read is TGTGCCAGCGGTGGGGGACTGGGGGTCTATGAACAGTAC.

Notes on this clone: The listed genes are named as in mouse. Read data end 1 residue before the CDR3 end; the end is taken from the germline J gene. V usage is TRBV1 and J usage is TRBJ2-7; D possibly corresponds to TRBD1 (5 bases). Trimming removed 0 bases from V and 5 bases from J, with 5 bases in between. Germline lookup yields CDR1 NSQYPW and CDR2 LRSPGD (reference sequence). The CDR3 is made up of 12 amino acids. Here the CDR3 reads CTCSADRDEQYF. The DNA read from the CDR3 is TGCACCTGCAGTGCAGACAGGGATGAACAGTAC.

This clone showed up just once. All gene names here are mouse names. The DNA ends 1 residue before the CDR3 does, and the rest of the CDR3 is filled in from the germline J gene. The chain is built from TRBV13-1 and TRBJ1-1; D is ambiguous. Germline CDR1 is NSHNY and CDR2 is SYGAGN. The CDR3 runs 13 residues. V was cut by 1 base and J by 4 bases, with 8 bases left in between. The DNA read from the CDR3 is TGTGCCAGCAGTGATCCCAGCAGCACAGAAGTCTTC. Its translation is CASSDPSSTEVF. The entire CDR3 protein is CASSDPSSTEVFF.

Notes on this clone: Gene names are mouse gene names. The read terminates 1 residue before the CDR3 end, so the remaining end is supplied by the germline J gene. J is TRBJ2-7 and V is TRBV31, with D unclear. The CDR3 sequence is 12 residues long. Looked up from germline, CDR1 is GKSSPN and CDR2 is SITVG. Deletions cut 0 bases from V and 7 bases from J, with 10 bases between. The CDR3 protein is CAWSLDGVEQYF. CDR3 bases read: TGTGCCTGGAGTCTAGACGGGGTAGAACAGTAC.

As for this clone: Germline and genes here are mouse. The DNA read from the CDR3 is TGTGCCAGCTCTCCGGGGGGGTGTCAAAACACCTTGTAC. Amino acids: CASSPGGCQNTLY. The complete CDR3 reads CASSPGGCQNTLYF. The chain combines TRBV12-2 with TRBJ2-4, with TRBD2 identical over 7 bases. The sequence runs out 1 residue before the end of the CDR3; the remainder is reconstructed from the germline J gene. In germline, CDR1 is SGHLS, CDR2 HYDKME. The CDR3 covers 14 residues. V lost 2 bases, J lost 1 base, and 2 bases stayed unmatched. Looking up the rest from reference TRBV12-2 and TRBJ2-4 gives the full variable domain: NSGVVQSPRYIIKGKGERSILKCIPISGHLSVAWYQQTQGQELKFFIQHYDKMERDKGNLPSRFSVQQFDDYHSEMNMSALELEDSAVYFCASSPGGCQNTLYFGAGTRLSVL.

As concerns this clone: Gene and germline names: mouse. CDR3 protein: CASSQTGGGQDTQYF. The CDR3 DNA, read in part, is TGTGCCAGCAGCCAAACTGGGGGAGGGCAAGACACCCAGTAC. The chain combines TRBV5 with TRBJ2-5, with 8 bases lining up with TRBD2. The read gets to within 1 residue of the CDR3 end, and the germline J gene fills in the rest. Germline V CDR1 and CDR2: LGHNA, YNLKQL (reference sequence). This CDR3 spans 15 amino acids. V shed 2 bases and J 3 bases; nucleotides not matched to a gene: 4.

This clone was picked up a small number of times. The genes and germline here are from mouse. Read coverage stops 1 residue before the CDR3 terminus; the germline J gene supplies the remainder. The chain combines TRBV13-3 with TRBJ2-7; 10 bases align to TRBD1. The CDR3 runs 15 residues. Unmatched junction bases numbered 4, after V lost 1 base and J lost 3 bases. The germline gives CDR1 NNHDY, CDR2 SYVADS. The part of the CDR3 DNA that was read is TGTGCCAGCAGTGATTCCGGGACAGGGGTCTATGAACAGTAC. Translating it yields CASSDSGTGVYEQY. The full CDR3 is CASSDSGTGVYEQYF.

Comments on this clone: The gene names here belong to mouse. The read is 1 residue too short to cover the CDR3 end, so that end is filled in from the germline J gene. The J gene is TRBJ1-1, the V gene TRBV3; a weak D match, TRBD1 (5 bases). Between the trimmed V and J ends, which lost 3 bases and 0 bases, there was a span of 8 bases. The CDR3 totals 14 residues. Germline V CDR1 and CDR2: SNHLY, FYNGKV (reference sequence). The part of the CDR3 DNA that was read is TGTGCCAGCAGCTTCGACAGTGCAAACACAGAAGTCTTC. Translating it yields CASSFDSANTEVF. The full CDR3 sequence reads CASSFDSANTEVFF.

For this clone: Any gene name here is a mouse gene name. The read ends 1 residue shy of where the CDR3 ends; the end is completed using the germline J gene. The rearrangement joins TRBV13-3 to TRBJ2-5, with TRBD1 as a possible D gene (5 bases). CDR3 length: 13 amino acids. Germline lookup yields CDR1 NNHDY and CDR2 SYVADS. V was cut by 3 bases and J by 6 bases, with 11 bases left in between. CDR3 DNA (partial): TGTGCCAGCAGTGCTCAGGGTAGCGACACCCAGTAC. This sequence encodes CASSAQGSDTQY. The entire CDR3 protein is CASSAQGSDTQYF. Supplemented by reference TRBV13-3 and TRBJ2-5, the full variable domain reads EAAVTQSPRSKVAVTGGKVTLSCHQTNNHDYMYWYRQDTGHGLRLIHYSYVADSTEKGDIPDGYKASRPSQENFSLILELASLSQTAVYFCASSAQGSDTQYFGPGTRLLVL.

As regards this clone: Gene names and germline refer to mouse. Sequencing ends 1 residue short of the CDR3 end; the germline J gene provides the rest. V and J are TRBV13-3 and TRBJ2-7; 11 bases align to TRBD1. This CDR3 spans 14 amino acids. The junction had 3 bases not matched to a gene; V was cut back by 1 base and J by 6 bases. Germline-derived CDR1 and CDR2 are NNHDY and SYVADS. The CDR3 sequence is CASSDRGQGVEQYF. The sequenced CDR3 bases are TGTGCCAGCAGTGATAGGGGACAGGGGGTTGAACAGTAC.

This clone has a single count. All gene names here are mouse names. The missing CDR3 end, 1 residue past where the read stops, is filled in from the germline J gene. V and J are TRBV3 and TRBJ2-3, with 13 bases aligning to TRBD2. Germline assignment: CDR1 SNHLY and CDR2 FYNGKV (reference sequence). The CDR3 covers 19 residues. Germline trimming cut 1 base from V and 1 base from J; bases unmatched to any gene: 8. The part of the CDR3 DNA that was read is TGTGCCAGCAGCTTAGAGGACTGGGGGGGCGGAGAAGGTGCAGAAACGCTGTAT. Its protein is CASSLEDWGGGEGAETLY. The CDR3 in its entirety is CASSLEDWGGGEGAETLYF. Supplemented by reference TRBV3 and TRBJ2-3, the full variable domain reads GPKVLQIPSHQIIDMGQMVTLNCDPVSNHLYFYWYKQILGQQMEFLVNFYNGKVMEKSKLFKDQFSVERPDGSYFTLKIQPTALEDSAVYFCASSLEDWGGGEGAETLYFGSGTRLTVL.

As to this clone: Mouse gene names apply. The CDR3 goes on 1 residue after the read ends, and that part is filled in from the germline J gene. V usage is TRBV20 and J usage is TRBJ1-4; tentatively, D is TRBD1 (5 bases). In germline, CDR1 is GFQATS, CDR2 STVNSAI. The CDR3 has 15 amino acids. Trimming stripped 0 bases from V and 1 base from J, with 9 bases between. The CDR3 DNA, read in part, is TGTGGTGCTAGGGATCGAGGACATTCCAACGAAAGATTATTT. Translation gives CGARDRGHSNERLF. The entire CDR3 reads CGARDRGHSNERLFF.

About this clone: Gene names are the mouse ones. From the germline J gene comes the end of the CDR3, since the read stops 1 residue before it. The rearrangement uses TRBV2 and TRBJ1-4; D gene unclear. The CDR3 has 15 amino acids. V was trimmed by 0 bases and J by 2 bases, leaving 7 bases between them. Germline V lookup: CDR1 LGHNA, CDR2 YSYQKL. CDR3 DNA, as far as it was read: TGTGCCAGCAGCCAAGAGCAGGCGTCCAACGAAAGATTATTT. Encoded protein: CASSQEQASNERLF. The whole CDR3 region reads CASSQEQASNERLFF. Looking up the rest from reference TRBV2 and TRBJ1-4 gives the full variable domain: DPKIIQKPKYLVAVTGSEKILICEQYLGHNAMYWYRQSAKKPLEFMFSYSYQKLMDNQTASSRFQPQSSKKNHLDLQITALKPDDSATYFCASSQEQASNERLFFGHGTKLSVL.

This clone was detected only once. The listed genes are named as in mouse. The DNA ends 1 residue before the CDR3 does, and the rest of the CDR3 is filled in from the germline J gene. This chain uses TRBV3 with TRBJ2-5, with unresolved D. CDR1 and CDR2 from the germline V gene are SNHLY and FYNGKV (reference sequence). The CDR3 is 13 residues long. V was clipped by 5 bases and J by 0 bases, with 6 bases between them. CDR3 DNA (partial): TGTGCCAGCAGCCACAACAACCAAGACACCCAGTAC. It specifies CASSHNNQDTQY. The CDR3 in full is CASSHNNQDTQYF. Full variable domain (missing parts from reference TRBV3 and TRBJ2-5): GPKVLQIPSHQIIDMGQMVTLNCDPVSNHLYFYWYKQILGQQMEFLVNFYNGKVMEKSKLFKDQFSVERPDGSYFTLKIQPTALEDSAVYFCASSHNNQDTQYFGPGTRLLVL.

Details on this clone: The genes and germline here are from mouse. The read ends 1 residue early relative to the CDR3; the germline J gene fills the gap. The same CDR3 is also encoded by other DNA sequences in this sample. The chain joins TRBV5 to TRBJ2-7, with 7 bases lining up with TRBD2. Germline V gene data show CDR1 as LGHNA and CDR2 as YNLKQL (reference sequence). The J segment lost 2 bases and the V segment lost 0 bases, leaving 7 bases of the junction unmatched. This CDR3 is built from 16 residues. The CDR3 here is CASSQDRTGGAYEQYF. Incomplete CDR3 DNA: TGTGCCAGCAGCCAAGATCGGACTGGAGGGGCCTATGAACAGTAC.

As to this clone: Genes and germline are mouse. The CDR3 goes on 1 residue after the read ends, and that part is filled in from the germline J gene. This chain links TRBV13-2 with TRBJ2-4; no definite D call. The V gene's germline CDR1 is NNHNN and CDR2 SYGAGS (reference sequence). V lost 3 bases and J 5 bases, leaving 10 bases between the germline ends. The CDR3 is 13 amino acids. CDR3 bases read: TGTGCCAGCGGTGTCCCGGCCCCAAACACCTTGTAC. The encoded protein is CASGVPAPNTLY. The entire CDR3 is CASGVPAPNTLYF.

On this clone itself: The genes and germline here are from mouse. The missing CDR3 end, 1 residue past where the read stops, is filled in from the germline J gene. The sample has other DNA sequences that encode this CDR3 too. The chain has TRBV1 and TRBJ2-5, with 13 bases that match TRBD2. Germline assignment: CDR1 NSQYPW and CDR2 LRSPGD (reference sequence). Germline trimming cut 4 bases from V and 6 bases from J; bases unmatched to any gene: 1. CDR3 length: 14 amino acids. CDR3 sequence: CTCSGTGGADTQYF. The part of the CDR3 DNA that was read is TGCACCTGCAGTGGGACTGGGGGGGCTGACACCCAGTAC.

This clone has just a few counts. Gene and germline names: mouse. From the germline J gene comes the end of the CDR3, since the read stops 1 residue before it. V usage is TRBV3 and J usage is TRBJ2-1; D possibly matches TRBD1 or TRBD2 (5 bases each). Germline V CDR1 and CDR2: SNHLY, FYNGKV (reference sequence). The V end lost 1 base, the J end lost 1 base, and 5 bases lay between the germline ends. There are 14 residues in the CDR3. Incomplete CDR3 DNA: TGTGCCAGCAGCTTAGGGGACAACTATGCTGAGCAGTTC. This encodes CASSLGDNYAEQF. The CDR3 in full is CASSLGDNYAEQFF.

For this clone: Gene names are the mouse ones. The CDR3 is cut off 1 residue early in the read; its end comes from the germline J gene. V gene TRBV13-2 combines with J gene TRBJ1-3, with TRBD1 as a possible D gene (6 bases). The CDR3 sequence is 14 residues long. CDR1 NNHNN and CDR2 SYGAGS come from the germline V gene (reference sequence). Trimming left V 3 bases short and J 0 bases short, with 7 bases between. The CDR3: CASGGTDSGNTLYF. The sequenced part of the CDR3 DNA is TGTGCCAGCGGTGGGACAGATTCTGGAAATACGCTCTAT.

Concerning this clone: Mouse gene names and germline throughout. The CDR3 end lies 1 residue beyond the end of the read and is filled in from the germline J gene. J is TRBJ2-2 and V is TRBV5, with 8 bases aligning to TRBD1. Germline assignment: CDR1 LGHNA and CDR2 YNLKQL (reference sequence). The trim removed 4 bases at V and 2 bases at J, leaving 3 bases unmatched. The CDR3 contains 15 residues. The CDR3 spells CASSPRQGNTGQLYF. The DNA read from the CDR3 is TGTGCCAGCAGCCCCCGACAGGGGAACACCGGGCAGCTCTAC.

Note on this clone: Gene names follow the mouse nomenclature. Read data end 1 residue before the CDR3 end; the end is taken from the germline J gene. V usage is TRBV31 and J usage is TRBJ1-1, with 7 nucleotides matching TRBD1. Germline-derived CDR1 and CDR2 are GKSSPN and SITVG. V lost 3 bases to trimming and J lost 1 base; unmatched junction nucleotides: 2. The CDR3 is made up of 13 amino acids. The sequenced CDR3 bases are TGTGCCTGGAGCACAGGGGTGAACACAGAAGTCTTC. Translated: CAWSTGVNTEVF. The entire CDR3 protein is CAWSTGVNTEVFF.

As regards this clone: Germline and genes: mouse. The CDR3 end falls 1 residue outside the read, so it is completed with the germline J gene. The chain employs TRBV16 and TRBJ2-7, with 8 nucleotides matching TRBD2. Unmatched junction bases numbered 7, after V lost 0 bases and J lost 0 bases. The CDR3 is made up of 17 amino acids. Per the germline V gene, CDR1 is SGHSA and CDR2 is FRNQAP. CDR3 residues: CASSLDNGGGGSYEQYF. The DNA read from the CDR3 is TGTGCAAGCAGCTTAGATAATGGTGGGGGGGGCTCCTATGAACAGTAC.

Only a few counts were recorded for this clone. The genes and germline here are from mouse. The read ends 1 residue before the CDR3 terminus; that terminus is restored from the germline J gene. This chain connects TRBV20 to TRBJ2-7, with 11 nucleotides matching TRBD1. This CDR3 spans 13 amino acids. After removal of 3 bases from V and 4 bases from J, the junction contained 2 bases not matched to a gene. Germline CDR1 reads GFQATS; CDR2 reads STVNSAI. This chain's CDR3 is CGARRDRGYEQYF. The covered CDR3 bases are TGTGGTGCTAGACGGGACAGGGGGTATGAACAGTAC.

Turning to this clone: Mouse gene names and germline throughout. Sequencing ends 1 residue short of the CDR3 end; the germline J gene provides the rest. The chain carries TRBV31 and TRBJ2-5; TRBD2 agrees at 8 bases. The CDR3 loop spans 14 amino acids. Germline V gene data show CDR1 as GKSSPN and CDR2 as SITVG. The V gene end was trimmed by 0 bases and the J gene end by 3 bases; junction bases not matched to a gene: 2. The CDR3 sequence: CAWSLWGAQDTQYF. CDR3 DNA (partial): TGTGCCTGGAGTCTCTGGGGGGCACAAGACACCCAGTAC. The full variable domain, completed using reference TRBV31 and TRBJ2-5, is AQTIHQWPVAEIKAVGSPLSLGCTIKGKSSPNLYWYWQATGGTLQQLFYSITVGQVESVVQLNLSASRPKDDQFILSTEKLLLSHSGFYLCAWSLWGAQDTQYFGPGTRLLVL.

Concerning this clone itself: The gene symbols are mouse symbols. Read data end 1 residue before the CDR3 end; the end is taken from the germline J gene. The chain has TRBV13-2 and TRBJ2-5, with 8 bases fitting TRBD1. The germline CDR1 and CDR2 sequences are NNHNN and SYGAGS (reference sequence). J lost 2 bases, V lost 5 bases, and 1 base had no gene match. The CDR3 has 13 residues. The CDR3 loop is CASGDRAQDTQYF. The DNA read from the CDR3 is TGTGCCAGCGGGGACAGGGCCCAAGACACCCAGTAC.